This T cell receptor beta chain was observed in a study of OX40 agonist ivuxolimab in advanced cancers. Study-level background: The costimulatory receptor OX40 (CD134) was targeted by ivuxolimab, a fully human IgG2 agonistic monoclonal antibody. Patients were allowed to have had prior anti-PD-1, anti-PD-L1 or anti-CTLA-4 therapy, and approximately 40% of the dose-escalation patients had been treated with checkpoint inhibitors. The paper describes the monotherapy dose-escalation part (N of about 52 patients) of the phase I trial of ivuxolimab. Partial responses were achieved by three dose-escalation patients, of whom one had hepatocellular carcinoma and two had cutaneous melanoma. Among the roughly 50 dose-escalation patients, about 19 had hepatocellular carcinoma, 15 or so melanoma, 9 renal cell carcinoma and 9 head and neck cancer. Intravenous ivuxolimab was administered to patients every 2 weeks at six dose levels: 0.01, 0.1, 0.3, 1.5, 3 and 10 mg/kg. A male proportion of around 81% and a mean age of 60 years, ranging from roughly 20 to 80, were recorded for the dose-escalation cohort. The purpose of peripheral TCRbeta sequencing was to test whether ivuxolimab changed TCR sequence diversity and led to clonal T-cell expansion.

Patients with autoimmune disease history or receiving systemic immunosuppression were excluded from the trial. Peripheral blood for TCR sequencing was drawn from every dose cohort at baseline, at cycle 4 day 1 and at cycle 7 day 1. The samples were taken from a phase I, first-in-human, multicenter, open-label dose-escalation trial of ivuxolimab. Adults with locally advanced or metastatic melanoma, renal cell carcinoma, hepatocellular carcinoma or head and neck squamous cell carcinoma were enrolled in the trial. Before TCR sequencing, CD4+ and CD8+ T cells were separately sorted from peripheral blood. What the work shows at the level of the full study, not this receptor alone: Clonal expansion of both CD4+ and CD8+ blood T cells was observed from baseline to week 6 at doses 0.1 to 3.0 mg/kg. In partial responders in the 0.1-3.0 mg/kg groups, normalized peripheral clonal expansion was found to be among the lowest, especially among CD8+ T cells. Low levels of normalized T-cell clonal expansion were also seen in some patients who did not respond. The antigen specificity of the clonally expanded peripheral T cells was not determined. After ivuxolimab, more expanded clones were found on average in CD8+ T cells than in CD4+ T cells.

On this clone: The target of this receptor is not known. One base away there is no much larger clone; base qualities are not given.

Clipping removes 6 bases from V and 2 bases from J, with 5 as the unmatched junction base count. Sequences MNHNY (CDR1) and SVGAGI (CDR2) are obtained from the germline V gene (reference sequence). The CDR3 has 15 amino acids, counting the end cysteine and phenylalanine. Here the CDR3 DNA is all that survives: 45 bases in frame from base 1. Genomic DNA was isolated from the sorted cells so that the TCRbeta CDR3 region could be sequenced. The immunoSEQ Assay was used for sequencing of TCRbeta CDR3 regions. TCRdb provides this immuneACCESS table in a form limited to in-frame rearrangements. Some clones are lacking; in checked studies, under half of them reflect an unresolved V gene, and why the rest are absent is not known. This sample holds around 33,000 clones; 84% were observed only once. The ten largest clones add up to approximately 21% of the sample.

The TCR originated in an adult with an advanced solid tumor such as melanoma, head and neck, liver or kidney cancer. The material was CD4+ or CD8+ T cells sorted from blood, obtained in a trial of the OX40 agonist ivuxolimab. The sequence links TRBV6-6 to TRBJ2-2, with 8 bases matching TRBD2. At the DNA level, the sequence is TGTGCCAGCAGCCCGGGACTAGATAACACCGGGGAGCTGTTTTTT. This translates into CASSPGLDNTGELFF.